The present T cell receptor beta chain was sequenced within a study of cytomegalovirus exposure and HLA in healthy donors. Primers included in the PCR were 60 Vbeta and 13 Jbeta primers. Some clones are missing from TCRdb's copy, which holds only in-frame ones; the method was immunoSEQ multiplex PCR. The sample contains 150,000 to 200,000 clones, roughly 80% of which appear only once. Germline V gene data show CDR1 as MNHNS and CDR2 as SASEGT. V lost 0 bases, J lost 4 bases, and 13 bases lay in between. This CDR3 contains 15 residues. This TCR was sampled from a man aged 55 to 69 in good health and CMV-seronegative. This rearrangement joins TRBV6-1 to TRBJ2-7; possible D gene TRBD1, 6 bases. Sequenced: PBMCs. This CDR3 reads CASSEAAGERYEQYF. Here the CDR3 DNA reads TGTGCCAGCAGTGAAGCGGCAGGGGAAAGGTACGAGCAGTACTTC.